Following are 29 T cell receptor beta chains from one sample sequenced in a study of blood T cells in healthy people across ages. Together with a sample-barcoded 5' primer, a J-beta primer mix was included in a second PCR lasting about 7 to 12 cycles. TCRdb fed the 5' RACE reads into MiXCR, producing one record per CDR3 protein. The sample holds 800,000 to 950,000 distinct CDR3 sequences, 45% to 50% seen once. Sequencing was performed on blood. Receptors originate from a man aged 30 to 39 in good health.

This clonotype was counted only a few times. The chain couples TRBV7-3 to TRBJ1-2, with unresolved D. The CDR3 is 10 residues long. The germline V and J ends were trimmed by 3 bases and 7 bases, with 3 bases remaining between them. CDR1 is SGHTA and CDR2 is FQGTGA in the germline V gene. The CDR3 sequence is CASSFSGYTF. CDR3 nucleotide sequence: TGTGCCAGCAGCTTCTCTGGCTACACCTTC.

This chain joins TRBV7-2 and TRBJ1-2, with D perhaps TRBD1 (6 bases). Trimming left V 5 bases short and J 4 bases short, with 17 bases between. The germline CDR1 and CDR2 sequences are SGHTA and FQGNSA. The CDR3 runs 15 residues. The CDR3 loop reads CASSLGAGAVYGYTF. CDR3 nucleotides: TGTGCCAGCAGCCTGGGCGCAGGGGCGGTCTATGGCTACACCTTC.

The chain has TRBV7-2 and TRBJ1-1; D might be TRBD1 (5 bases). Trimming pared 5 bases from V and 2 bases from J, leaving 15 bases between. This CDR3 has 15 residues. Germline CDR1 reads SGHTA; CDR2 reads FQGNSA. CDR3: CASSGSPGLNTEAFF. The CDR3, as DNA: TGTGCCAGCAGCGGGAGCCCAGGGCTCAACACTGAAGCTTTCTTT.

This clonotype was counted only a few times. The V call is TRBV20-1, the J call TRBJ2-7, with TRBD2 as a possible D gene (6 bases). Between the trimmed V and J ends, which lost 3 bases and 7 bases, there was a span of 22 bases. Germline assignment: CDR1 DFQATT and CDR2 SNEGSKA (reference sequence). The CDR3 loop spans 15 amino acids. The CDR3 loop is CSARIGPSRGAEQYF. The CDR3 DNA reads as TGCAGTGCTAGGATAGGTCCTAGCCGCGGGGCGGAGCAGTACTTC.

This clonotype was observed a handful of times. The chain couples TRBV7-2 to TRBJ2-1; possible D gene TRBD1, 6 bases. Trimming took off 5 bases at V and 6 bases at J, with 14 bases between the two ends. Germline-derived CDR1 and CDR2 are SGHTA and FQGNSA. CDR3 size: 14 residues. CDR3 sequence (DNA): TGTGCCAGCAGCGCATATACAGGGTCCAATGAGCAGTTCTTC. Its translation: CASSAYTGSNEQFF.

This clonotype has a handful of counts. This chain uses TRBV12-3 or TRBV12-4 with TRBJ1-6; D is perhaps TRBD1 (5 bases). The CDR3 is 15 amino acids. Trimming stripped 5 bases from V and 8 bases from J, with 16 bases between. CDR3 DNA sequence: TGTGCCAGCAGTACAAGAGACGGGGGGGATTCACCCCTCCACTTT. This gives the protein CASSTRDGGDSPLHF.

This sequence joins TRBV5-1 and TRBJ2-3; D not certain. CDR1 and CDR2 from the germline V gene are SGHRS and YFSETQ. Trimming stripped 5 bases from V and 0 bases from J, with 13 bases between. This CDR3 is built from 15 residues. The CDR3 nucleotides read TGCGCCAGCAGGGAGCTTCCCGCCAGCACAGATACGCAGTATTTT. Translation: CASRELPASTDTQYF.

This chain joins TRBV12-3 or TRBV12-4 and TRBJ2-2; no reliable D call. V lost 4 bases and J 5 bases, leaving 8 bases between the germline ends. The CDR3 extends over 13 amino acids. In DNA form, the CDR3 reads TGTGCCAGCAGTTCATTAGTGACCGGGGAGCTGTTTTTT. This sequence encodes CASSSLVTGELFF.

This clonotype appeared a few times. A read error may be the cause here, since a much bigger clone is one base away. This sequence joins TRBV29-1 and TRBJ1-1; D is uncertain. Trimming removed 5 bases at V and 0 bases at J, with 10 bases between. The CDR3 sequence is 13 residues long. CDR1 and CDR2 (germline): SQVTM, ANQGSEA. The CDR3 DNA follows: TGCAGCGTTCACGGAAACGTGAACACTGAAGCTTTCTTT. Translation: CSVHGNVNTEAFF.

The chain employs TRBV18 and TRBJ2-1; perhaps TRBD2 as D (5 bases). This CDR3 has 15 residues. Germline V gene sequence: CDR1 KGHSH, CDR2 LQKENI. Trimming took off 3 bases at V and 2 bases at J, with 11 bases between the two ends. CDR3 sequence (DNA): TGTGCCAGCTCACCGATGGGGAGAGCCTACAATGAGCAGTTCTTC. Its translation: CASSPMGRAYNEQFF.

The CDR3 sequence: CASSLWPSEQYF. CDR3 sequence (DNA): TGTGCCAGCAGCTTGTGGCCGAGCGAGCAGTACTTC. The chain couples TRBV5-6 to TRBJ2-7; D is undetermined. Germline CDR1 SGHDT, CDR2 YYEEEE. The CDR3 contains 12 residues. Trimming cost V 1 base and J 6 bases, with 8 bases left between them.

The CDR3 sequence: CASRTGEMNTEAFF. The CDR3 DNA reads as TGTGCCAGTAGGACAGGAGAAATGAACACTGAAGCTTTCTTT. The chain is built from TRBV28 and TRBJ1-1; 7 bases are a match to TRBD1. The germline V gene encodes CDR1 MDHEN and CDR2 SYDVKM. The CDR3 loop spans 14 amino acids. J gave up 0 bases and V 9 bases, and 7 bases lay outside the gene matches.

The V gene is TRBV20-1, the J gene TRBJ2-1; 11 nucleotides match TRBD2. CDR1 DFQATT and CDR2 SNEGSKA come from the germline V gene (reference sequence). J lost 8 bases, V lost 4 bases, and 10 bases had no gene match. This CDR3 is built from 15 residues. CDR3 residues: CSATPPGTSGYEQFF. CDR3 nucleotides: TGCAGTGCTACCCCGCCCGGGACTAGCGGATATGAGCAGTTCTTC.

Only a few counts were recorded for this clonotype. This rearrangement joins TRBV20-1 to TRBJ1-5; D might be TRBD1 (5 bases). The germline gives CDR1 DFQATT, CDR2 SNEGSKA (reference sequence). V was clipped by 0 bases and J by 0 bases, with 18 bases between them. This CDR3 has 18 residues. The CDR3 protein is CSARDGGAAIYSNQPQHF. The CDR3 DNA reads TGCAGTGCTAGAGACGGAGGGGCGGCTATATATAGCAATCAGCCCCAGCATTTT.

The CDR3 DNA follows: TGTGCCAGCAGCTTCGGGACTAGCGGGAGGGCAAATGAGCAGTTCTTC. Protein: CASSFGTSGRANEQFF. The chain employs TRBV7-2 and TRBJ2-1; 16 bases are shared with TRBD2. Trimming at V came to 3 bases and at J to 7 bases, leaving 3 bases not matched to a gene. The CDR3 length is 16 residues. Per the germline V gene, CDR1 is SGHTA and CDR2 is FQGNSA.

The chain links TRBV24-1 to TRBJ2-1; D remains unclear. The CDR3 is 13 amino acids. V lost 9 bases and J 7 bases, leaving 15 bases between the germline ends. CDR1 KGHDR and CDR2 SFDVKD come from the germline V gene. CDR3 loop: CATRASPVNEQFF. The CDR3 DNA follows: TGTGCCACCCGGGCGTCGCCAGTTAATGAGCAGTTCTTC.

This clonotype showed up many times. This chain links TRBV7-8 with TRBJ1-1; 7 bases are shared with TRBD1. Germline CDR1 reads SGHVS; CDR2 reads FQNEAQ. This CDR3 contains 16 residues. The junction had 16 bases not matched to a gene; V was cut back by 8 bases and J by 4 bases. The chain's CDR3 is CASRAQGSFSATEAFF. The CDR3 DNA sequence: TGTGCCAGCCGCGCACAGGGGTCTTTCAGCGCCACTGAAGCTTTCTTT. Full variable domain (remainder filled in from reference TRBV7-8 and TRBJ1-1): GAGVSQSPRYKVAKRGQDVALRCDPISGHVSLFWYQQALGQGPEFLTYFQNEAQLDKSGLPSDRFFAERPEGSVSTLKIQRTQQEDSAVYLCASRAQGSFSATEAFFGQGTRLTVV.

The CDR3 sequence: CASSELTGMNTEAFF. The CDR3 nucleotides read TGCGCCAGCAGTGAATTGACGGGTATGAACACTGAAGCTTTCTTT. The chain recombines TRBV10-2 with TRBJ1-1; D remains unclear. CDR1 and CDR2 from the germline V gene are WSHSY and SAAADI. This CDR3 is 15 amino acids long. Between the trimmed V and J ends, which lost 3 bases and 0 bases, there was a span of 11 bases.

This chain uses TRBV27 with TRBJ2-7, with TRBD2 matching 15 bases. Looked up from germline, CDR1 is MNHEY and CDR2 is SMNVEV (reference sequence). The junction had 5 bases not matched to a gene; V was cut back by 5 bases and J by 0 bases. The CDR3 has 17 amino acids. CDR3 nucleotides: TGTGCCAGCAGTCCCGGGACTAGCGGGGGGAACTCCTACGAGCAGTACTTC. Protein product: CASSPGTSGGNSYEQYF.

V and J are TRBV3-1 and TRBJ2-7; D perhaps matches TRBD1 (5 bases). Germline CDR1 LGHDT, CDR2 YNNKEL (reference sequence). Trimming pared 4 bases from V and 2 bases from J, leaving 15 bases between. The CDR3 contains 15 residues. CDR3 sequence: CASSPQQVSPYEQYF. CDR3 in DNA: TGTGCCAGCAGCCCCCAACAGGTCTCCCCCTACGAGCAGTACTTC.

V usage is TRBV20-1 and J usage is TRBJ1-1; D is ambiguous. The V and J ends lost 3 bases and 0 bases respectively, with 14 bases between them. This CDR3 has 15 amino acids. The germline V gene has CDR1 DFQATT and CDR2 SNEGSKA (reference sequence). DNA for the CDR3: TGCAGTGCTAGGTCACGGGCGAGGGTGAACACTGAAGCTTTCTTT. Its translation is CSARSRARVNTEAFF.

This clonotype was counted once. This sequence joins TRBV21-1 and TRBJ2-1; TRBD1 is the table's D call and was not checked against the DNA. TRBV21-1 has pseudogene status. The CDR3 totals 12 residues. In DNA form, the CDR3 reads TGTGATGTGACAGGGCGCTACAATGAGCAGTTCTTC. Residues: CDVTGRYNEQFF.

This clonotype was observed a single time. J is TRBJ2-2 and V is TRBV9; no reliable D call. The length of the CDR3 is 14 residues. CDR1 and CDR2 from the germline V gene are SGDLS and YYNGEE. With 0 bases removed from V and 7 bases from J, the gap between germline ends came to 10 bases. The CDR3 spells CASSVGQFNGELFF. CDR3 in DNA: TGTGCCAGCAGCGTAGGCCAGTTCAACGGGGAGCTGTTTTTT.

The rearrangement joins TRBV29-1 to TRBJ2-7; TRBD1 aligns across 9 bases. The ends lost 6 bases at V and 3 bases at J; junction bases unmatched: 9. The germline V gene has CDR1 SQVTM and CDR2 ANQGSEA. The CDR3 length is 14 residues. This CDR3 reads CSVARWDRVYEQYF. CDR3 in DNA: TGCAGCGTCGCCCGGTGGGACAGGGTCTACGAGCAGTACTTC.

The chain has TRBV20-1 and TRBJ2-1, with 7 bases fitting TRBD1. The germline V gene has CDR1 DFQATT and CDR2 SNEGSKA (reference sequence). CDR3 size: 13 residues. V lost 7 bases, J lost 2 bases, and 5 bases stayed unmatched. The CDR3 loop reads CSVQGRPYNEQFF. DNA for the CDR3: TGCAGTGTACAGGGGCGTCCCTACAATGAGCAGTTCTTC.

Details on this clonotype: An end of the junction does not agree with germline; a read error may underlie this. The chain uses TRBV6-5 and TRBJ1-5; D uncertain. The CDR3 extends over 13 amino acids. In germline, CDR1 is MNHEY, CDR2 SVGAGI. The CDR3 sequence: CASSRSSNQPPHF. The DNA for the CDR3 is TGTGCCAGCAGCCGCTCGAGCAATCAGCCCCCGCATTTT.

Points on this clonotype: A read error may produce the germline difference seen at one junction end. V and J are TRBV5-6 and TRBJ2-1; 8 bases line up with TRBD1. CDR3 length: 17 residues. Per the germline V gene, CDR1 is SGHDT and CDR2 is YYEEEE. The CDR3 is CACSLELITGGANEQFF. For the CDR3, the DNA is TGTGCCTGCAGCTTGGAATTGATAACAGGGGGTGCGAATGAGCAGTTCTTC. Combining the CDR3 with reference TRBV5-6 and TRBJ2-1 gives the whole variable domain DAGVTQSPTHLIKTRGQQVTLRCSPKSGHDTVSWYQQALGQGPQFIFQYYEEEERQRGNFPDRFSGHQFPNYSSELNVNALLLGDSALYLCACSLELITGGANEQFFGPGTRLTVL.

This chain connects TRBV4-3 to TRBJ2-1, with a possible D match to TRBD1 (5 bases). The CDR3 is 19 residues long. CDR1 and CDR2 from the germline V gene are LGHNA and YSLEER. V lost 0 bases and J 3 bases, leaving 21 bases between the germline ends. The CDR3 nucleotides are TGCGCCAGCAGCCAAGATATTATCCTCGACAGTCACATCTACAATGAGCAGTTCTTC. Translation gives CASSQDIILDSHIYNEQFF.

The chain uses TRBV5-1 and TRBJ2-1, with 9 bases lining up with TRBD1. Germline assignment: CDR1 SGHRS and CDR2 YFSETQ. The CDR3 has 17 amino acids. V shed 0 bases and J 1 base; nucleotides not matched to a gene: 5. CDR3 in amino acids: CASSLGRTGESYNEQFF. The CDR3 nucleotides read TGCGCCAGCAGCTTGGGGAGGACAGGGGAATCCTACAATGAGCAGTTCTTC. The complete variable domain, with remaining parts taken from reference TRBV5-1 and TRBJ2-1, reads KAGVTQTPRYLIKTRGQQVTLSCSPISGHRSVSWYQQTPGQGLQFLFEYFSETQRNKGNFPGRFSGRQFSNSRSEMNVSTLELGDSALYLCASSLGRTGESYNEQFFGPGTRLTVL.